These 18 T cell receptor beta chains came from one sample sequenced in a study of metastatic and nonmetastatic thyroid tumors. Ahead of thyroid surgery, no patient had received treatment of any kind. TCRdb re-called the PCR reads through MiXCR. The top ten clones hold about 4.8% of a sample with about 33,000 clones, over 15% of them seen once. The sequencing input was blood. The origin of the receptors is a female donor with papillary thyroid cancer or a benign thyroid nodule (not recorded which). Some clones in this sample may be carry-over from other donors' samples.

The CDR3 DNA reads as TGTGCCAGCAGTACCACGGGGGCAAATAATGAAAAACTGTTTTTT. This sequence encodes CASSTTGANNEKLFF. The chain joins TRBV28 to TRBJ1-4; maybe TRBD1 (6 bases). This CDR3 is 15 amino acids long. Trimming left V 5 bases short and J 4 bases short, with 14 bases between. Germline V gene lookup returns CDR1 MDHEN and CDR2 SYDVKM.

Turning to this clone: A read error may account for a junction end that differs from germline. This sequence joins TRBV3-1 and TRBJ1-1; no definite D call. The CDR3 extends over 13 amino acids. CDR1 LGHDT and CDR2 YNNKEL come from the germline V gene (reference sequence). The CDR3 DNA sequence: TGTGCCAGCAGCCACGGCGCTAACACTGAATCTTTCTTT. This codes for CASSHGANTESFF.

This clone came up many times. The chain carries TRBV30 and TRBJ2-3; maybe TRBD2 (5 bases). V gave up 1 base and J gave up 2 bases, with 10 bases separating them. Germline V gives CDR1 GTSNPN, CDR2 SVGIG (reference sequence). The CDR3 contains 14 residues. The CDR3 loop is CAWSGGGYTDTQYF. CDR3 in DNA: TGTGCCTGGAGTGGAGGAGGTTACACAGATACGCAGTATTTT.

The table lists this clone with a count of one. A much larger clone sits a single nucleotide away, making a read error possible. The chain is built from TRBV5-5 and TRBJ2-4; maybe TRBD2 (7 bases). The CDR3 contains 15 residues. The V gene's germline CDR1 is SGHKS and CDR2 YYEKEE (reference sequence). The CDR3 sequence is CANSSLAGGGDIQYF. The CDR3 nucleotides read TGTGCCAACAGCTCGCTGGCTGGAGGGGGGGACATTCAGTACTTC.

This clone was seen many times. Other DNA sequences from this sample encode an identical CDR3 as well. The chain recombines TRBV6-6 with TRBJ2-5; D not certain. Trimming removed 2 bases from V and 5 bases from J, with 12 bases in between. This CDR3 spans 14 amino acids. CDR1 is MNHNY and CDR2 is SVGAGI in the germline V gene (reference sequence). The CDR3 nucleotides read TGTGCCAGCAGTTACACCGGTGTCGGGGAGACCCAGTACTTC. Protein: CASSYTGVGETQYF.

This clone showed up many times. The genes are TRBV11-2 and TRBJ1-1; 7 bases map to TRBD1. J gave up 1 base and V 5 bases, and 7 bases lay outside the gene matches. Germline CDR1 reads SGHAT; CDR2 reads FQNNGV. The CDR3 is made up of 15 amino acids. The CDR3 DNA reads TGTGCCAGCAGCAAAGGGCGACAGGGGAACACTGAAGCTTTCTTT. Protein sequence: CASSKGRQGNTEAFF. The whole variable domain, remainder taken from reference TRBV11-2 and TRBJ1-1, is EAGVAQSPRYKIIEKRQSVAFWCNPISGHATLYWYQQILGQGPKLLIQFQNNGVVDDSQLPKDRFSAERLKGVDSTLKIQPAKLEDSAVYLCASSKGRQGNTEAFFGQGTRLTVV.

This clone was seen more than once but under ten times. CDR3 loop: CATTGREQPQHF. As DNA, the CDR3 is TGTGCCACCACAGGGCGGGAACAGCCCCAGCATTTT. The V gene is TRBV28, the J gene TRBJ1-5; tentatively, D is TRBD1 (6 bases). The CDR3 totals 12 residues. Trimming removed 10 bases from V and 7 bases from J, with 14 bases in between. Germline lookup yields CDR1 MDHEN and CDR2 SYDVKM.

In DNA form, the CDR3 reads TGTGCCAGCAACCTAACGGAAAGCCCTGGCTACACCTTC. Translating gives CASNLTESPGYTF. V gene TRBV28 combines with J gene TRBJ1-2; D is undetermined. CDR1 is MDHEN, CDR2 SYDVKM, per germline. This CDR3 region has 13 residues. Trimming cost V 7 bases and J 7 bases, with 16 bases left between them.

In the case of this clone: A clone one base away is much larger, so this may be a read error. The rearrangement joins TRBV7-6 to TRBJ2-1, with 9 nucleotides matching TRBD1. The CDR3 contains 18 residues. Germline V CDR1 and CDR2: SGHVS, FNYEAQ. The trim removed 7 bases at V and 0 bases at J, leaving 13 bases unmatched. The CDR3 sequence: CASISGTGISSSYNEQFF. In DNA form, the CDR3 reads TGTGCCAGCATTTCCGGGACAGGGATATCTAGCTCCTACAATGAGCAGTTCTTC.

On this clone itself: Since a much larger clone is just one base distant, this may be a read error. The V call is TRBV20-1, the J call TRBJ2-1, with D unclear. The V gene's germline CDR1 is DFQATT and CDR2 SNEGSKA (reference sequence). Trimming removed 4 bases from V and 1 base from J, with 11 bases in between. This CDR3 contains 14 residues. CDR3 region: CSAKVGRSYNEQFF. CDR3 nucleotides: TGCAGTGCTAAAGTGGGCAGATCCTACAATGAGCAGTTCTTC.

In its sample, this clone was seen many times. This specimen includes other DNA sequences encoding the same CDR3. The CDR3: CSARGGGTGAGKNIQYF. Here the CDR3 DNA reads TGCAGTGCTAGAGGTGGTGGTACAGGGGCAGGCAAAAACATTCAGTACTTC. The chain employs TRBV20-1 and TRBJ2-4, with 7 bases identical to TRBD1. With V trimmed by 1 base and J by 3 bases, 12 bases remained unmatched. CDR3 length equals 17 residues. Germline lookup yields CDR1 DFQATT and CDR2 SNEGSKA (reference sequence).

A note on this clone: This may be a read error, as it is one base from a much larger clone. This chain joins TRBV19 and TRBJ2-5; D might be TRBD1 (6 bases). This CDR3 has 13 residues. Germline assignment: CDR1 LNHDA and CDR2 SQIVND (reference sequence). V lost 7 bases and J lost 1, with 10 bases in between. CDR3 region: CASITGSQETQYF. Here the CDR3 DNA reads TGTGCCAGTATCACAGGGTCCCAAGAGACCCAGTACTTC.

This clone was detected a few times. The CDR3 DNA is TGTGCCAGCAGTGGCCTTAGGGGCTTAAACACCGGGGAGCTGTTTTTT. As protein: CASSGLRGLNTGELFF. This chain uses TRBV6-1 with TRBJ2-2, with D tentatively TRBD1 (5 bases). Germline CDR1 MNHNS, CDR2 SASEGT. This CDR3 has 16 amino acids. Trimming pared 4 bases from V and 2 bases from J, leaving 14 bases between.

The sample holds many counts of this clone. The chain employs TRBV10-1 and TRBJ2-3; the D gene is possibly TRBD1 (7 bases). Germline V gene lookup returns CDR1 WNHNN and CDR2 SYGVQD (reference sequence). CDR3 length equals 15 residues. Trimming left V 4 bases short and J 5 bases short, with 16 bases between. CDR3 sequence reads: CASSGQEGAQDTQYF. The CDR3 DNA sequence: TGCGCCAGCAGTGGACAGGAGGGGGCTCAAGATACGCAGTATTTT.

This clone was seen many times. The chain has TRBV5-4 and TRBJ1-1, with D possibly being TRBD1 (5 bases). The V and J ends lost 4 bases and 2 bases respectively, with 12 bases between them. Germline V gene lookup returns CDR1 SGHNT and CDR2 YYREEE (reference sequence). The CDR3 runs 14 residues. DNA for the CDR3: TGTGCCAGCAGCCGAACGACAGCCAACACTGAAGCTTTCTTT. This encodes CASSRTTANTEAFF.

In its sample, this clone was seen many times. The chain recombines TRBV20-1 with TRBJ2-1, with 8 bases matching TRBD2. Germline V gives CDR1 DFQATT, CDR2 SNEGSKA (reference sequence). This CDR3 has 17 residues. V lost 6 bases, J lost 0 bases, and 13 bases stayed unmatched. The CDR3 loop reads CSAHDAGGGSSYNEQFF. CDR3 DNA: TGCAGTGCCCACGACGCGGGCGGGGGGAGCTCCTACAATGAGCAGTTCTTC.

The table lists this clone with many counts. This chain links TRBV20-1 with TRBJ2-1, with a tentative D call TRBD2 (5 bases). From germline, CDR1 is DFQATT and CDR2 SNEGSKA (reference sequence). The ends were cut back, 3 bases at V and 1 base at J, with 10 bases in the middle. This CDR3 spans 14 amino acids. Written as DNA, the CDR3 is TGCAGTGCTAGCGGGGAGAATTCCTACAATGAGCAGTTCTTC. It encodes CSASGENSYNEQFF.

The table lists this clone with many counts. This chain uses TRBV6-1 with TRBJ2-3, with a tentative D call TRBD2 (6 bases). CDR3 length equals 15 residues. Germline values: CDR1 MNHNS, CDR2 SASEGT. Between the trimmed V and J ends, which lost 6 bases and 2 bases, there was a span of 15 bases. This chain's CDR3 is CASRDGGAYTDTQYF. The CDR3 DNA follows: TGTGCCAGCAGGGACGGGGGTGCTTACACAGATACGCAGTATTTT.